This T cell receptor beta chain emerged from a study of blood T cell repertoires in COVID-19. As for the study in general: The samples span acute and convalescent COVID-19 from the United States, Italy and Spain.

This clone has a single count. One end of the junction fails to match germline, which may point to a read error. Germline CDR1 MDHEN, CDR2 SYDVKM. This CDR3 comprises 16 residues. Measured with immunoSEQ multiplex PCR; TCRdb has only the in-frame clones, and not every one. The data show 250,000 to 300,000 clones, about nine tenths seen once. Clinical history as reported by participants underpinned cohort assignment. Each exposed participant met a COVID-19 case in the 2 weeks preceding study entry. This clonotype originated in a woman aged 50 to 60 who had been exposed to COVID-19. The material sequenced was PBMCs or T cells enriched from blood (not recorded which). This chain links TRBV28 with TRBJ2-7; 7 positions match TRBD2. The CDR3 reads CASSFSGRLASDEQYF. The CDR3 nucleotides are TGTGCCAGCAGTTTCTCAGGCAGACTAGCCTCCGACGAGCAGTACTTC.